Listed below are T cell receptor beta chains from one sample, sequenced in a study of neurological immune-mediated disorders. TCRdb reanalysed the 5' RACE reads using MiXCR and keeps one entry per CDR3 protein. The sample has around 37,000 distinct CDR3 sequences; around an eighth are singletons. The sample comprised PBMCs. The receptors shown here come from a woman in her forties or fifties with HTLV-1-associated myelopathy (HAM/TSP). CDR3s include the opening cysteine and the closing phenylalanine or tryptophan. The order of the fields is V gene, J gene, clone size, D gene, CDR3 protein, CDR3 DNA. A D gene is named only where the DNA matches it firmly. Clone size, where shown, is once, few, many, or a class for clones that have expanded.

TRBV3-1	TRBJ1-1	many	TRBD1	CASSQGGQGAASAFF	TGTGCCAGCAGCCAGGGAGGGCAGGGGGCTGCTTCGGCTTTCTTT
TRBV7-9	TRBJ1-2	many	TRBD1	CASSLGDRVGYTF	TGTGCCAGCAGCTTAGGCGACAGGGTTGGCTACACCTTC
TRBV7-2	TRBJ2-3	many	TRBD2	CASSLAAGGRDTQYF	TGTGCCAGCAGCTTAGCGGCGGGGGGGCGGGATACGCAGTATTTT
TRBV4-3	TRBJ1-2	many	.	CASSQEGTLRYGYTF	TGCGCCAGCAGCCAAGAAGGGACTCTCCGGTATGGCTACACCTTC
TRBV7-2	TRBJ2-5	many	.	CASSLLGLAGQETQYF	TGTGCCAGCAGCCTCCTAGGACTGGCGGGGCAAGAGACCCAGTACTTC
TRBV10-3	TRBJ2-1	many	.	CAINRDSQDDNEQFF	TGTGCCATCAACCGGGACTCACAAGATGACAATGAGCAGTTCTTC
TRBV5-1	TRBJ2-2	.	TRBD2	CASTHKGLATGELFF	TGCGCCAGCACCCACAAGGGACTAGCCACCGGGGAGCTGTTTTTT
TRBV7-2	TRBJ2-7	.	.	CASNSQLASEQYF	TGTGCCAGCAACTCGCAGCTAGCGTCAGAGCAGTACTTC
TRBV5-1	TRBJ2-2	many	TRBD2	CASSLDGLAVTGELFF	TGCGCCAGCAGCTTGGATGGACTAGCGGTCACCGGGGAGCTGTTTTTT
TRBV5-1	TRBJ2-2	many	TRBD2	CASGAAGLSTGELFF	TGCGCCAGCGGAGCAGCGGGGCTGAGCACCGGGGAGCTGTTTTTT
TRBV18	TRBJ2-5	many	.	CASSSLQMNQETQYF	TGTGCCAGCTCATCTCTCCAAATGAACCAAGAGACCCAGTACTTC
TRBV12-3/TRBV12-4	TRBJ2-6	.	.	CASRGFSGANVLTF	TGTGCCAGCAGAGGATTCTCTGGGGCCAACGTCCTGACTTTC
TRBV6-5	TRBJ2-2	many	TRBD1	CASSLDRGANTGELFF	TGTGCCAGCAGCCTGGACAGGGGAGCGAACACCGGGGAGCTGTTTTTT
TRBV12-3/TRBV12-4	TRBJ1-1	many	.	CASTPGGGGEAFF	TGTGCCAGCACCCCGGGGGGGGGAGGAGAAGCTTTCTTT
TRBV19	TRBJ1-3	many	TRBD1	CASRTGTGSSGNTIYF	TGTGCCAGTAGGACCGGGACAGGCAGCTCTGGAAACACCATATATTTT
TRBV3-1	TRBJ1-6	many	.	CASSQGHGDLGSPLHF	TGTGCCAGCAGCCAAGGTCATGGGGATTTGGGTTCACCCCTCCACTTT
TRBV9	TRBJ2-6	many	.	CASSTLGVESSGANVLTF	TGTGCCAGCAGCACCCTCGGGGTGGAGAGCTCTGGGGCCAACGTCCTGACTTTC
TRBV5-1	TRBJ1-5	many	TRBD1	CASSLQASTGGVGQPQHF	TGCGCCAGCAGCTTGCAGGCATCCACAGGGGGCGTTGGGCAGCCCCAGCATTTT
TRBV28	TRBJ2-4	many	.	CASSIRVKNIQYF	TGTGCCAGCAGTATCCGGGTCAAAAACATTCAGTACTTC
TRBV9	TRBJ2-6	once	TRBD1	CVSSVDLRDRGLSSGANVLTF	TGTGTCAGCAGCGTAGATCTCCGGGACAGGGGATTGAGCTCTGGGGCCAACGTCCTGACTTTC
TRBV12-3/TRBV12-4	TRBJ2-3	many	TRBD2	CASSFSGSTDTQYF	TGTGCCAGCAGTTTTAGCGGGAGCACAGATACGCAGTATTTT
TRBV10-3	TRBJ1-1	many	.	CAISEGAEGNTEAFF	TGTGCCATCAGTGAAGGGGCGGAGGGGAACACTGAAGCTTTCTTT
TRBV6-2/TRBV6-3	TRBJ1-2	many	.	CASSLRIPPGYGYTF	TGTGCCAGCAGCCTCAGAATCCCCCCGGGCTATGGCTACACCTTC
TRBV27	TRBJ2-1	many	TRBD2	CASSLGGGWQFF	TGTGCCAGCAGTTTGGGGGGGGGGTGGCAGTTCTTC